This record looks at one T cell receptor (beta chain) sequence and its context. These data belong to a study of T cell responses to AZD1222 COVID-19 vaccine. Libraries were prepared by immunoSEQ multiplex PCR; TCRdb keeps only in-frame clonotypes and omits some of them. The sample holds some 120,000 clones, approximately 93% seen once. This TCR was recovered from an adult in good health. Specimen: peripheral blood, collected on day 0 of AZD1222 vaccination.

The chain's CDR3 is CAWSRTSSGNEQFF. CDR3 nucleotide sequence: TGTGCCTGGAGCAGGACTAGCAGTGGTAATGAGCAGTTCTTC. J is TRBJ2-1 and V is TRBV30; 8 bases fit TRBD2. V shed 3 bases and J 7 bases; nucleotides not matched to a gene: 8. Germline CDR1 reads GTSNPN; CDR2 reads SVGIG (reference sequence). The CDR3 is made up of 14 amino acids.